The 10 T cell receptor beta chains below all came from one sample that was sequenced in a study of T cells after yellow fever vaccination. A single record per CDR3 protein comes from TCRdb applying MiXCR to the 5' RACE reads. The data contain around 150,000 distinct CDR3 sequences, around 7.2% of them singletons. This sample comprised CD4+ T cells sorted from PBMCs, obtained about 5 days after the first yellow fever vaccination. These receptors were taken from a man aged 18 to 29 who received the YFV17D yellow fever vaccine.

This clonotype has ten or more counts. The rearrangement uses TRBV7-2 and TRBJ2-7; D possibly matches TRBD1 or TRBD2 (8 bases each). In germline, CDR1 is SGHTA, CDR2 FQGNSA. The length of the CDR3 is 16 residues. V lost 7 bases, J lost 8 bases, and 27 bases lay in between. The CDR3 is CASTEAGGRGLTKQYF. The DNA of the CDR3 is TGTGCCAGCACTGAGGCGGGGGGCAGGGGGCTAACAAAGCAGTACTTC.

The sample holds a few counts of this clonotype. CDR3 nucleotides: TGCAGTGCTACCCCGGCGGGGCGGGGGTGGGGCGGGGAGCTGTTTTTT. Protein sequence: CSATPAGRGWGGELFF. V and J are TRBV20-1 and TRBJ2-2; TRBD2 agrees at 7 bases. V dropped 4 bases and J dropped 7; count of bases not matched to a gene: 15. This CDR3 is built from 16 residues. CDR1 and CDR2 from the germline V gene are DFQATT and SNEGSKA (reference sequence).

This clonotype has ten or more counts. The chain recombines TRBV7-9 with TRBJ2-3; perhaps D is TRBD1 or TRBD2 (5 bases each). The V and J ends lost 7 bases and 6 bases respectively, with 20 bases between them. Germline values: CDR1 SEHNR, CDR2 FQNEAQ (reference sequence). This CDR3 comprises 15 residues. CDR3 region: CASIPAASGRDTQYF. The CDR3 DNA reads as TGTGCCAGCATCCCCGCCGCCTCGGGGCGGGATACGCAGTATTTT.

In its sample, this clonotype was seen many times. The chain is built from TRBV11-3 and TRBJ2-2; no reliable D call. The ends were cut back, 1 base at V and 1 base at J, with 7 bases in the middle. Germline V gene sequence: CDR1 SGHNT, CDR2 YENEEA. This CDR3 contains 15 residues. CDR3 bases: TGTGCCAGCAGCTTAGCGGCCGTGAACACCGGGGAGCTGTTTTTT. This sequence encodes CASSLAAVNTGELFF.

V and J are TRBV5-1 and TRBJ2-2, with no clear D. CDR1 is SGHRS and CDR2 is YFSETQ in the germline V gene. V lost 6 bases and J 4 bases, leaving 10 bases between the germline ends. The CDR3 runs to 13 residues. In DNA form, the CDR3 reads TGCGCCAGCATCAACACGGGCACCGGGGAGCTGTTTTTT. Residues: CASINTGTGELFF.

This clonotype was counted many times. This chain uses TRBV12-5 with TRBJ2-1; TRBD2 agrees at 8 bases. The J segment lost 0 bases and the V segment lost 0 bases, leaving 7 bases of the junction unmatched. CDR1 and CDR2 from the germline V gene are LGHNT and FRNRAP. The CDR3 spans 18 residues. CDR3 in amino acids: CASGLVMIAGPSYNEQFF. The CDR3 coding sequence is TGTGCTAGTGGTTTGGTAATGATAGCGGGGCCCTCCTACAATGAGCAGTTCTTC.

This clonotype was counted ten times or more. The chain carries TRBV24-1 and TRBJ2-5, with 10 bases identical to TRBD1. The CDR3 has 15 residues. J gave up 5 bases and V 4 bases, and 6 bases lay outside the gene matches. Germline V gene sequence: CDR1 KGHDR, CDR2 SFDVKD. The CDR3 loop is CATSDTGTGEETQYF. The DNA for the CDR3 is TGTGCCACCAGTGACACCGGGACAGGGGAGGAGACCCAGTACTTC.

The rearrangement joins TRBV11-2 to TRBJ1-5; D is unclear. Germline CDR1 and CDR2: SGHAT and FQNNGV. The CDR3 has 13 amino acids. V lost 3 bases and J 4 bases, leaving 7 bases between the germline ends. The CDR3 region has the DNA TGTGCCAGCAGCTTTCAGGCAAATCAGCCCCAGCATTTT. This codes for CASSFQANQPQHF.

The chain recombines TRBV4-1 with TRBJ2-5; 8 bases map to TRBD1. Germline V gene data show CDR1 as MGHRA and CDR2 as YSYEKL. The CDR3 runs to 15 residues. The trim removed 3 bases at V and 6 bases at J, leaving 9 bases unmatched. The CDR3 DNA reads as TGCGCCAGCAGCCATGCAGGGGGCCGGGTGAAGACCCAGTACTTC. Amino acid sequence: CASSHAGGRVKTQYF.

This clonotype has a count of ten or more. The chain has TRBV6-5 and TRBJ1-2; no firm D call. Trimming cost V 1 base and J 0 bases, with 6 bases left between them. Germline V CDR1 and CDR2: MNHEY, SVGAGI. The CDR3 consists of 14 residues. This CDR3 reads CASSYYGANYGYTF. The CDR3 region has the DNA TGTGCCAGCAGTTACTACGGAGCTAACTATGGCTACACCTTC.